One sample yielded the 14 T cell receptor beta chains listed below, sequenced in a study of neurological immune-mediated disorders. MiXCR was run by TCRdb on the 5' RACE reads, yielding one entry per CDR3 protein. This sample has tens of thousands of distinct CDR3 sequences, with about 4% found just once. The specimen was PBMCs. These TCRs come from a man aged 25-45 years with multiple sclerosis.

This clonotype was seen at least ten times. This sequence joins TRBV20-1 and TRBJ2-7; 12 bases agree with TRBD1. After removal of 2 bases from V and 2 bases from J, the junction contained 4 bases not matched to a gene. From germline, CDR1 is DFQATT and CDR2 SNEGSKA (reference sequence). The CDR3 spans 15 residues. CDR3 sequence reads: CSARPGTGGTYEQYF. Here the CDR3 DNA reads TGCAGTGCTAGACCCGGGACAGGGGGCACCTACGAGCAGTACTTC.

This clonotype is categorized as medium-sized. The chain employs TRBV10-2 and TRBJ2-6; D gene unclear. The CDR3 consists of 16 residues. Germline V gene lookup returns CDR1 WSHSY and CDR2 SAAADI. Trimming stripped 2 bases from V and 0 bases from J, with 8 bases between. The CDR3 sequence is CASSEQPYSGANVLTF. CDR3 DNA: TGCGCCAGCAGTGAGCAACCCTACTCTGGGGCCAACGTCCTGACTTTC.

This clonotype was recorded a few times. This chain links TRBV5-1 with TRBJ2-3; D call uncertain. The CDR3 extends over 17 amino acids. Germline V gene data show CDR1 as SGHRS and CDR2 as YFSETQ. With 0 bases removed from V and 0 bases from J, the gap between germline ends came to 14 bases. CDR3 sequence (DNA): TGCGCCAGCAGCTTGGCTAACTGGGCGGAGAGCACAGATACGCAGTATTTT. Its protein product is CASSLANWAESTDTQYF. Full variable domain (outside the CDR3, taken from reference TRBV5-1 and TRBJ2-3): KAGVTQTPRYLIKTRGQQVTLSCSPISGHRSVSWYQQTPGQGLQFLFEYFSETQRNKGNFPGRFSGRQFSNSRSEMNVSTLELGDSALYLCASSLANWAESTDTQYFGPGTRLTVL.

This clonotype was detected ten times or more. The V call is TRBV28, the J call TRBJ1-3; D gene unclear. CDR1 is MDHEN, CDR2 SYDVKM, per germline. CDR3 length equals 16 residues. V was shortened by 7 bases and J by 0 bases, with 16 bases between the two germline ends. CDR3 bases: TGTGCCAGCACCGTGGGCAGAAGACTCTCTGGAAACACCATATATTTT. Its protein product is CASTVGRRLSGNTIYF.

This clonotype was observed a few times. The rearrangement joins TRBV7-8 to TRBJ1-1; D is undetermined. The ends were cut back, 1 base at V and 1 base at J, with 19 bases in the middle. Germline assignment: CDR1 SGHVS and CDR2 FQNEAQ. The CDR3 length is 18 residues. As DNA, the CDR3 is TGTGCCAGCAGCTTAGAAGAACCCACCCCCGGGAAGAACACTGAAGCTTTCTTT. Translated, it gives CASSLEEPTPGKNTEAFF.

The table lists this clonotype with a few counts. The rearrangement uses TRBV4-1 and TRBJ1-1; the D gene is possibly TRBD1 (6 bases). Germline V gives CDR1 MGHRA, CDR2 YSYEKL. The CDR3 covers 17 residues. Deletions cut 6 bases from V and 1 base from J, with 21 bases between. CDR3 sequence (DNA): TGCGCCAGCAGGAAACAGGGAGGAGGACCCCAGAACACTGAAGCTTTCTTT. This sequence encodes CASRKQGGGPQNTEAFF.

This clonotype was seen more than once but under ten times. The rearrangement uses TRBV5-6 and TRBJ1-2; 11 nucleotides match TRBD1. The junction had 2 bases not matched to a gene; V was cut back by 3 bases and J by 4 bases. The CDR3 totals 14 residues. The germline gives CDR1 SGHDT, CDR2 YYEEEE. Here the CDR3 DNA reads TGTGCCAGCAGCTGGACAGGGGGCTCCTATGGCTACACCTTC. Protein sequence: CASSWTGGSYGYTF.

This clonotype appeared many times. The rearrangement joins TRBV20-1 to TRBJ2-1; TRBD2 matches 10 bases. Germline CDR1 DFQATT, CDR2 SNEGSKA (reference sequence). The ends lost 3 bases at V and 0 bases at J; junction bases unmatched: 8. CDR3 size: 17 residues. The CDR3 region is CSARGLAGEVSYNEQFF. The CDR3 nucleotides read TGCAGTGCTAGGGGTCTAGCGGGGGAAGTCTCCTACAATGAGCAGTTCTTC.

This clonotype was seen a handful of times. The chain has TRBV27 and TRBJ2-7; 7 nucleotides align to TRBD1. Germline V CDR1 and CDR2: MNHEY, SMNVEV (reference sequence). This CDR3 has 13 residues. V gave up 2 bases and J gave up 7 bases; unmatched junction bases: 5. CDR3 amino acids: CASSLGQDQEQYF. As DNA, the CDR3 is TGTGCCAGCAGTTTAGGACAGGATCAAGAGCAGTACTTC.

The table lists this clonotype with a few counts. The rearrangement uses TRBV7-9 and TRBJ2-7; a weak D match, TRBD1 (7 bases). Germline assignment: CDR1 SEHNR and CDR2 FQNEAQ (reference sequence). The CDR3 contains 14 residues. V lost 4 bases to trimming and J lost 7 bases, with 17 bases between them. CDR3 coding DNA: TGTGCCAGCAGCTCGCCCAGGGGGGATCAAGAGCAGTACTTC. Translation gives CASSSPRGDQEQYF.

This clonotype was recorded at least ten times. This rearrangement joins TRBV15 to TRBJ2-5, with D unresolved. Germline V lookup: CDR1 LNHNV, CDR2 YYDKDF (reference sequence). Trimming pared 0 bases from V and 5 bases from J, leaving 13 bases between. The CDR3 consists of 15 residues. CDR3 DNA: TGTGCCACCAGCAGAGATCGACATGGCTTTGAGACCCAGTACTTC. This codes for CATSRDRHGFETQYF.

This chain joins TRBV20-1 and TRBJ2-2; D gene ambiguous. The CDR3 is 13 residues long. Germline V gives CDR1 DFQATT, CDR2 SNEGSKA (reference sequence). The V and J ends lost 4 bases and 3 bases respectively, with 9 bases between them. CDR3 protein: CSATRTDTGELFF. The CDR3 DNA follows: TGCAGTGCTACCCGCACCGACACCGGGGAGCTGTTTTTT.

This clonotype was counted between two and nine times. V is TRBV12-3 or TRBV12-4 and J is TRBJ2-3; perhaps TRBD2 as D (5 bases). Trimming left V 6 bases short and J 0 bases short, with 16 bases between. This CDR3 has 16 residues. The CDR3 coding sequence is TGTGCCAGCAGCCTCCCGGACTCACGGAGCACAGATACGCAGTATTTT. Protein sequence: CASSLPDSRSTDTQYF.

This clonotype was seen repeatedly, ten times or more. The genes are TRBV11-2 and TRBJ2-2; TRBD1 agrees at 7 bases. The germline V gene encodes CDR1 SGHAT and CDR2 FQNNGV. Unmatched junction bases numbered 7, after V lost 3 bases and J lost 0 bases. The length of the CDR3 is 17 residues. The CDR3 region is CASSFPRQGANTGELFF. In DNA form, the CDR3 reads TGTGCCAGCAGCTTTCCCCGACAGGGCGCGAACACCGGGGAGCTGTTTTTT.